These 22 T cell receptor beta chains came from one sample sequenced in a study of T cells after somatic rescue of genetic block. Repertoires were generated with immunoSEQ multiplex PCR, while TCRdb's copy carries only in-frame clones and drops some. This sample has 12,000 or so clones, with just under 80% found just once. Material for sequencing was peripheral blood mononuclear cells (PBMCs). Receptors originate from a boy between 10 and 17 years old.

This sequence joins TRBV12-1 and TRBJ2-5; TRBD1 reflects the table's D call only, with no check against the DNA. TRBV12-1 is assigned pseudogene status. The CDR3 runs to 18 residues. The CDR3 protein is CASSFVVHNRTAQETQYF. The CDR3 DNA is TGTGCCAGCAGCTTTGTGGTGCATAATCGGACAGCCCAAGAGACCCAGTACTTC.

This sequence joins TRBV19 and TRBJ2-6; D gene ambiguous. V was trimmed by 3 bases and J by 1 base, leaving 7 bases between them. CDR1 and CDR2 from the germline V gene are LNHDA and SQIVND (reference sequence). This CDR3 contains 15 residues. CDR3 loop: CASSIFLSGANVLTF. CDR3 nucleotides: TGTGCCAGTAGTATCTTTCTATCTGGGGCCAACGTCCTGACTTTC.

V is TRBV10-1 and J is TRBJ2-1; TRBD2 matches 13 bases. The CDR3 has 17 residues. CDR1 and CDR2 (germline): WNHNN, SYGVQD (reference sequence). V dropped 3 bases and J dropped 4; count of bases not matched to a gene: 6. CDR3 DNA sequence: TGCGCCAGCAGTGAACTCCCGGGACTAGCGGGATACAATGAGCAGTTCTTC. The encoded protein is CASSELPGLAGYNEQFF.

V is TRBV7-9 and J is TRBJ2-2, with unresolved D. CDR3 length equals 16 residues. Per germline, CDR1 SEHNR and CDR2 FQNEAQ (reference sequence). V shed 7 bases and J shed 5 bases, with 20 bases lying between them. CDR3 nucleotide sequence: TGTGCCAGCACCTCCTCGGCCGGGTTGGCGACCGGGGAGCTGTTTTTT. Its protein is CASTSSAGLATGELFF.

This chain uses TRBV7-8 with TRBJ1-6, with D uncertain. Germline-derived CDR1 and CDR2 are SGHVS and FQNEAQ. The CDR3 has 15 residues. V lost 2 bases, J lost 13 bases, and 18 bases lay in between. The CDR3, as DNA: TGTGCCAGCAGCTTACTAGGCGGGCTGCTATTCCCCCTCCACTTT. Its translation is CASSLLGGLLFPLHF.

The V gene is TRBV11-2, the J gene TRBJ1-5; D gene uncertain. The CDR3 loop spans 12 amino acids. Trimming removed 0 bases at V and 6 bases at J, with 3 bases between. Germline-derived CDR1 and CDR2 are SGHAT and FQNNGV. CDR3 bases: TGTGCCAGCAGCTTAGAAGGTCAGCCCCAGCATTTT. It yields the protein CASSLEGQPQHF.

CDR3 sequence: CASSYLHPGGTDTQYF. CDR3 nucleotide sequence: TGTGCCAGCAGTTACTTACACCCAGGGGGCACAGATACGCAGTATTTT. The chain couples TRBV6-5 to TRBJ2-3, with a possible D match to TRBD1 (6 bases). The V gene lost 1 base and the J gene lost 1 base, with 12 bases spanning the gap. The CDR3 consists of 16 residues. The germline V gene encodes CDR1 MNHEY and CDR2 SVGAGI.

The chain is built from TRBV6-1 and TRBJ1-4; TRBD1 might be the D (6 bases). The ends were cut back, 2 bases at V and 5 bases at J, with 30 bases in the middle. This CDR3 region has 21 residues. Germline CDR1 and CDR2: MNHNS and SASEGT. The CDR3 protein is CASSESLVGQGRVGGNEKLFF. CDR3 bases: TGTGCCAGCAGTGAAAGTTTAGTAGGCCAGGGGAGGGTAGGGGGAAATGAAAAACTGTTTTTT.

The gene calls are TRBV19 and TRBJ2-3; possibly TRBD1 for D (7 bases). This CDR3 has 16 residues. Germline lookup yields CDR1 LNHDA and CDR2 SQIVND (reference sequence). V was shortened by 4 bases and J by 4 bases, with 18 bases between the two germline ends. As DNA, the CDR3 is TGTGCCAGTAGTACTATAGACAGGGAGGTTGCAGATACGCAGTATTTT. Its translation: CASSTIDREVADTQYF.

This clone was detected only a few times. The chain links TRBV4-2 to TRBJ1-2, with D maybe TRBD1 (6 bases). This CDR3 spans 14 amino acids. The germline CDR1 and CDR2 sequences are LGHNA and YNFKEQ. The V gene lost 0 bases and the J gene lost 4 bases, with 9 bases spanning the gap. For the CDR3, the DNA is TGTGCCAGCAGCCAAGATTCACAGGGCTATGGCTACACCTTC. It translates to CASSQDSQGYGYTF.

The chain is built from TRBV11-1 and TRBJ1-6; D uncertain. Trimming left V 5 bases short and J 13 bases short, with 15 bases between. CDR3 length: 13 residues. Per germline, CDR1 SGHAT and CDR2 FQDESV (reference sequence). Here the CDR3 reads CASSDMSRGPLHF. DNA for the CDR3: TGTGCCAGCAGCGATATGTCCAGAGGGCCCCTCCACTTT.

CDR3: CASSPVRDRQGTNYGYTF. CDR3 in DNA: TGTGCCAGCTCACCAGTGCGGGATCGACAGGGAACAAACTATGGCTACACCTTC. This chain links TRBV18 with TRBJ1-2, with TRBD1 matching over 7 bases. Trimming took 2 bases from V and 2 from J; bases not matched to a gene: 14. CDR1 KGHSH and CDR2 LQKENI come from the germline V gene. There are 18 residues in the CDR3.

J is TRBJ2-5 and V is TRBV6-1; D possibly matches TRBD1 or TRBD2 (5 bases each). Trimming removed 2 bases from V and 2 bases from J, with 12 bases in between. Germline CDR1 MNHNS, CDR2 SASEGT. The CDR3 is made up of 15 amino acids. This CDR3 reads CASSESIGGQETQYF. The CDR3 nucleotides are TGTGCCAGCAGTGAATCAATTGGGGGACAAGAGACCCAGTACTTC.

The chain combines TRBV9 with TRBJ2-5; the D is unclear. Per the germline V gene, CDR1 is SGDLS and CDR2 is YYNGEE. The CDR3 is made up of 13 amino acids. The V and J ends lost 4 bases and 9 bases respectively, with 16 bases between them. CDR3 sequence: CASSSWPSRAQYF. The DNA for the CDR3 is TGTGCCAGCAGCTCCTGGCCCAGTCGGGCCCAGTACTTC.

This chain connects TRBV27 to TRBJ1-1; unclear D gene. V lost 1 base, J lost 8 bases, and 11 bases lay in between. CDR1 is MNHEY and CDR2 is SMNVEV in the germline V gene (reference sequence). The CDR3 runs to 13 residues. CDR3 sequence (DNA): TGTGCCAGCAGTTTATGGAACGTCGGGGAAGCTTTCTTT. This codes for CASSLWNVGEAFF.

The chain is built from TRBV6-1 and TRBJ2-2; no clear D. The CDR3 runs to 14 residues. The V and J ends lost 3 bases and 5 bases respectively, with 10 bases between them. CDR1 and CDR2 (germline): MNHNS, SASEGT. In nucleotides, the CDR3 is TGTGCCAGCAGTGAGCAAGCGCTAACCGGGGAGCTGTTTTTT. Residues: CASSEQALTGELFF.

The V gene is TRBV5-6, the J gene TRBJ2-1, with TRBD1 as a possible D gene (5 bases). V lost 4 bases and J 4 bases, leaving 9 bases between the germline ends. The V gene's germline CDR1 is SGHDT and CDR2 YYEEEE. CDR3 size: 13 residues. CDR3 sequence: CASSRDSYNEQFF. The DNA for the CDR3 is TGTGCCAGCAGCAGAGACAGTTACAATGAGCAGTTCTTC.

The gene calls are TRBV9 and TRBJ2-3; 8 nucleotides line up with TRBD2. The CDR3 is made up of 16 amino acids. The V and J ends lost 4 bases and 1 base, in that order; junction bases with no gene match: 8. The V gene's germline CDR1 is SGDLS and CDR2 YYNGEE. The CDR3 loop is CASSPRTSKGTDTQYF. CDR3 DNA: TGTGCCAGCAGCCCCCGGACTAGCAAGGGCACAGATACGCAGTATTTT.

The table lists this clone with a few counts. The V and J genes are TRBV7-2 and TRBJ2-7, with D maybe TRBD1 (5 bases). V lost 3 bases and J lost 7, with 19 bases in between. Germline-derived CDR1 and CDR2 are SGHTA and FQGNSA. The CDR3 length is 15 residues. The CDR3 sequence is CASSFGQGSSEEQYF. The CDR3 DNA follows: TGTGCCAGCAGCTTTGGGCAGGGTTCTTCAGAGGAGCAGTACTTC.

CDR3 in amino acids: CATSSIAGGRYNEQFF. The CDR3 DNA reads as TGTGCCACCAGCAGCATAGCGGGGGGGCGTTACAATGAGCAGTTCTTC. The gene calls are TRBV15 and TRBJ2-1, with 11 bases identical to TRBD2. V lost 3 bases to trimming and J lost 4 bases; unmatched junction nucleotides: 5. Germline-derived CDR1 and CDR2 are LNHNV and YYDKDF (reference sequence). The CDR3 has 16 amino acids.

The chain has TRBV7-9 and TRBJ2-5, with D hard to call. The CDR3 extends over 14 amino acids. Germline CDR1 reads SEHNR; CDR2 reads FQNEAQ (reference sequence). The V end was cut by 4 bases, the J end by 5 bases, with 14 bases between. CDR3 loop: CASSSTLGRETQYF. The CDR3 nucleotides read TGTGCCAGCAGCTCTACACTCGGGCGGGAGACCCAGTACTTC. The whole variable domain, remainder taken from reference TRBV7-9 and TRBJ2-5, is DTGVSQNPRHKITKRGQNVTFRCDPISEHNRLYWYRQTLGQGPEFLTYFQNEAQLEKSRLLSDRFSAERPKGSFSTLEIQRTEQGDSAMYLCASSSTLGRETQYFGPGTRLLVL.

This clone was seen once. The chain recombines TRBV6-5 with TRBJ2-2; D is perhaps TRBD2 (5 bases). Germline V gives CDR1 MNHEY, CDR2 SVGAGI. Trimming pared 6 bases from V and 7 bases from J, leaving 15 bases between. This CDR3 is 14 amino acids long. CDR3 nucleotides: TGTGCCAGCAGCCCGGGTCCTGAGGGCGGGGAGCTGTTTTTT. The encoded protein is CASSPGPEGGELFF.